This T cell receptor beta chain was captured in a study of PD-1 blockade in classical Hodgkin lymphoma (TCRdb year 2020). With regard to the full study: Nivolumab dosing was 3 mg/kg intravenously every 2 weeks, continuing until either disease progression or unacceptable toxicity. The study used TCR beta sequencing and CyTOF to define a peripheral blood immune signature of response to PD-1 blockade in classical Hodgkin lymphoma. What the authors observed across the whole study: By C4D1, a significant rise was seen in CD4+ TCR diversity but not in CD8+ TCR diversity (p=0.0027 vs p=0.16), and the rise was most apparent among complete responders (p=0.02). Only a single clinical trial cohort was studied, and what caused the repertoire differences, possibly disease activity or prior therapy, remained undefined. Among trial patients, those achieving complete response had baseline diversity similar to that of newly diagnosed patients, while diversity was significantly lower in partial responders and progressors. Patients starting nivolumab less than 1 year after ASCT had lower diversity and were excluded from later analyses to avoid confounding by immune reconstitution. Newly diagnosed patients were reported to have lower baseline TCR diversity than healthy donors, and relapsed/refractory patients were reported to have lower baseline TCR diversity still.

Genomic DNA was extracted with the Qiagen DNeasy kit from unsorted PBMCs and from negatively selected CD4+ and CD8+ fractions. TCR beta CDR3 regions were subjected to amplification by immunoSEQ multiplex PCR with primers that anneal to V and J segments. A synthetic immune receptor repertoire was used to minimize amplification bias, and any remaining bias was removed computationally after sequencing. The source study handled its data this way. Repertoire diversity was quantified as the Shannon entropy index using custom Python scripts. The unsorted, CD4+ and CD8+ repertoires were each analyzed separately, with the exception of combined analyses, where CD4+ and CD8+ sequences were merged in silico. Clonal expansion was defined as at least a 2-fold frequency increase after treatment relative to C1D1, with a pseudocount of 0.5 for undetected baseline clones. Clones with 0 or 1 copy at C1D1 were defined as singleton clones, while clones with 2 or more copies were defined as non-singleton clones. Clones expanded in unsorted samples were assigned a CD4+, CD8+ or unknown annotation through matching of protein sequences in sorted samples from the same patient. Wilcoxon tests on paired samples were used to test diversity changes from C1D1 to C4D1. In its TCRdb copy, this immuneACCESS table keeps in-frame sequences only and misses some clones. Where compared with another copy, unresolved V genes explain less than half of these, and the others have no known cause. From that table come the V and J calls and clone size; the DNA was used to work out D and trimming. Counted in this sample were under 25,000 clones; approximately 80% of them appeared once. The top ten constitute approximately 23% of the sample.

Trimming costs V 0 bases and J 0 bases, and their ends lie 13 bases apart. From its cysteine to its phenylalanine, the CDR3 spans 16 amino acids. Only the CDR3 portion is preserved as DNA: 48 bases, with reading frame beginning at the first base. From a lookup of the germline V gene, CDR1 and CDR2 are SGHRS and YFSETQ. Comments on this clone: The clone's antigen remains unknown. Base qualities are not provided; no much larger clone lies one nucleotide away.

In light of the paper, this sample's time point label describes: cycle 4 day 1 (C4D1), after five to seven weeks of nivolumab. Every trial patient had relapsed following autologous stem cell transplantation, and prior brentuximab vedotin exposure was what differed among cohorts A, B and C. A total of about 51 patients with relapsed/refractory classical Hodgkin lymphoma made up the trial cohort, and each patient's best overall response was complete response, partial response or progressive disease. Single-agent nivolumab was administered to trial patients in the multi-cohort phase II CheckMate 205 trial. An independent review committee assessed best overall response using the 2007 International Working Group response criteria. Trial PBMCs were collected immediately before nivolumab initiation (C1D1) and during therapy at cycle 2 day 1 and cycle 4 day 1. Peripheral blood was collected in 8 mL Vacutainer Cell Preparation Tubes, from which PBMCs were isolated by centrifugation and then cryopreserved.

The rearranged chain carries TRBV5-1 and TRBJ2-7; the D match is possibly TRBD1 or TRBD2, with 5 bases aligned in each. This material consisted of peripheral blood mononuclear cells (PBMCs), taken before the fourth cycle of nivolumab. The sequence was obtained from a human donor with classical Hodgkin lymphoma. CDR3 reads: CASSLGPGLVSYEQYF. The DNA sequence is as follows: TGCGCCAGCAGCTTGGGGCCGGGGCTCGTCTCCTACGAGCAGTACTTC.